Sequencing of this T cell receptor beta chain was carried out in a study of T-cell memory formation after mild COVID-19. Study-level information: TCR clusters largely stayed donor specific.

Findings and caveats of the study: Researchers could not confirm that second-wave clones peaking on day 37 targeted SARS-CoV-2.

The authors produced TCR alpha and TCR beta cDNA libraries with sample barcodes and UMIs by 5'RACE using constant-segment primers. A single record per CDR3 protein comes from TCRdb applying MiXCR to the 5' RACE reads. The repertoire consists of some 150,000 distinct CDR3 sequences, with roughly 6.2% occurring once and the leading ten covering around 1.9%. Note on this clonotype: The antigen remains undetermined.

Looked up from germline, CDR1 is MNHEY and CDR2 is SVGAGI. The CDR3 has 13 residues. The V end lost 0 bases, the J end lost 8 bases, and 10 bases lay between the germline ends. V and J are TRBV6-5 and TRBJ2-5; D call uncertain. Sequences were obtained from PBMCs or a T cell subset sorted from them (not recorded which). This receptor was identified in an adult woman who had mild COVID-19 (a few samples of this study predate the infection). Cell type and time point are not known. The CDR3 DNA reads as TGTGCCAGCAGTTACTCGATAGGGCTAACCCAGTACTTC. Amino acids: CASSYSIGLTQYF.